The sequence of this TCR beta chain was determined in a study of blood T cells in healthy people across ages. A second about 7 to 12 cycle PCR used barcoded and J-beta primers. TCRdb re-derived calls from the 5' RACE reads in MiXCR, one entry per CDR3 protein. The sample includes some 1.1 million distinct CDR3 sequences, around two fifths of them seen just once. The CDR3 loop spans 13 amino acids. The germline V gene has CDR1 SNHLY and CDR2 FYNNEI. Trimming pared 6 bases from V and 6 bases from J, leaving 12 bases between. Worth noting for this clonotype: Its antigen is not known.

General observations from the study: Older age went with lower TCR beta diversity per million T cells, in a roughly linear way.

The sample consisted of blood. The chain uses TRBV2 and TRBJ1-5; tentatively, D is TRBD1 (5 bases). The receptor comes from a man aged 18 to 29 in good health. CDR3 loop: CASRGVSGQPQHF. CDR3 nucleotide sequence: TGTGCCAGCAGAGGGGTTTCGGGTCAGCCCCAGCATTTT.